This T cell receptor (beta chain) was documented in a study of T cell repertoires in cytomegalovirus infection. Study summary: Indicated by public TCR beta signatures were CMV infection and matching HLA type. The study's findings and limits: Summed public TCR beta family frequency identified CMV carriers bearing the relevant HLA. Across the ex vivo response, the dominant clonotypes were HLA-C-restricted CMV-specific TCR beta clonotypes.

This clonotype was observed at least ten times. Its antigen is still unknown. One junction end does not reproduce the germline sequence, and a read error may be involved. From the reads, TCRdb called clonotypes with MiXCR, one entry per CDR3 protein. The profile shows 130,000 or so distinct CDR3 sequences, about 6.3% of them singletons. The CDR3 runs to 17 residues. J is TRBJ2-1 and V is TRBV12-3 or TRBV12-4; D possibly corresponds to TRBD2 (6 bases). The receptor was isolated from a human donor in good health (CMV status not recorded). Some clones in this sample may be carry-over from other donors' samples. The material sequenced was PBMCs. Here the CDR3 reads CASSLARAGLGSNEQFF. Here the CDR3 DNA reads TGTGCCAGCAGTCTAGCTCGTGCGGGGTTAGGGTCGAATGAGCAGTTCTTC.